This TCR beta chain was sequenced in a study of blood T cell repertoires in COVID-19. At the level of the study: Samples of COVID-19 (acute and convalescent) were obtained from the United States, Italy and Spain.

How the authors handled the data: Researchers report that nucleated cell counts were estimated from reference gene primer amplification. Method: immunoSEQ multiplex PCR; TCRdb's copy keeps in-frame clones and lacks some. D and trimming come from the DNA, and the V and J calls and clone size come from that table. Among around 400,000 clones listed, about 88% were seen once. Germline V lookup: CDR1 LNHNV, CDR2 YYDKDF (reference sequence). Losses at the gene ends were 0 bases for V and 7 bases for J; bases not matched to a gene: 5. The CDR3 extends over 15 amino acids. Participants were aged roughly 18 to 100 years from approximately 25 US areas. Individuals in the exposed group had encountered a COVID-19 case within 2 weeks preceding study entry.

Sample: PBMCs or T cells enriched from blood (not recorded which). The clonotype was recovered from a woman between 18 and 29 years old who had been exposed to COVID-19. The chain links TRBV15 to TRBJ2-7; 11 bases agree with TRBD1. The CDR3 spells CATSREGQGAEEQYF. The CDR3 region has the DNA TGTGCCACCAGCAGAGAAGGACAGGGGGCCGAAGAGCAGTACTTC.